One and the same sample provided the 17 T cell receptor beta chains below, sequenced in a study of T-cell reconstitution after alpha-beta-depleted transplantation in children. Preparation of the TCRbeta library used unique molecular identifiers. TCRdb used MiXCR to reprocess the PCR reads, holding one entry per CDR3 protein. The sample lists hundreds of thousands of distinct CDR3 sequences; roughly 13% were seen once. Specimen: PBMCs, collected before TCRalphabeta/CD19-depleted stem cell transplant. The receptors derive from a girl under 10 years old with congenital amegakaryocytic thrombocytopenia, due to receive a stem cell transplant.

At least ten counts were recorded for this clonotype. The chain combines TRBV12-3 or TRBV12-4 with TRBJ2-6; no clear D. This CDR3 comprises 13 residues. V was shortened by 2 bases and J by 2 bases, with 1 base between the two germline ends. This CDR3 is CASSLTGANVLTF. For the CDR3, the DNA is TGTGCCAGCAGTTTAACTGGGGCCAACGTCCTGACTTTC.

This clonotype was observed many times. J is TRBJ1-6 and V is TRBV20-1; D gene unclear. CDR1 is DFQATT and CDR2 is SNEGSKA in the germline V gene (reference sequence). V shed 6 bases and J shed 7 bases, with 22 bases lying between them. The CDR3 totals 16 residues. The CDR3: CSARPLPGEANSPLHF. The CDR3 coding sequence is TGCAGTGCCCGACCCCTGCCGGGAGAGGCCAATTCACCCCTCCACTTT.

This clonotype was picked up many times. This chain joins TRBV7-6 and TRBJ1-2, with 7 bases fitting TRBD1. J gave up 0 bases and V 2 bases, and 12 bases lay outside the gene matches. The CDR3 totals 18 residues. CDR1 and CDR2 from the germline V gene are SGHVS and FNYEAQ. CDR3 DNA: TGTGCCAGCAGCTTATTCGGGACAGCCGGCAACCCTAACTATGGCTACACCTTC. This gives the protein CASSLFGTAGNPNYGYTF.

The V gene is TRBV5-1, the J gene TRBJ2-7; 10 bases align to TRBD2. Germline lookup yields CDR1 SGHRS and CDR2 YFSETQ. V lost 8 bases and J lost 6; bases outside the gene matches: 20. The CDR3 runs to 17 residues. CDR3 in amino acids: CASTLGRGRLAGVEQYF. The CDR3 DNA reads TGCGCCAGTACCCTGGGCAGGGGGCGTCTAGCGGGAGTCGAGCAGTACTTC.

This clonotype was seen at least ten times. This rearrangement joins TRBV7-3 to TRBJ1-2; TRBD1 agrees at 8 bases. V was clipped by 3 bases and J by 1 base; unmatched bases: 16. Germline-derived CDR1 and CDR2 are SGHTA and FQGTGA. The CDR3 loop spans 19 amino acids. The chain's CDR3 is CASSFHRDRPRGFNYGYTF. For the CDR3, the DNA is TGTGCCAGCAGCTTCCACCGGGACAGGCCTCGGGGGTTTAACTATGGCTACACCTTC.

The genes are TRBV29-1 and TRBJ2-1; no definite D call. CDR1 and CDR2 from the germline V gene are SQVTM and ANQGSEA. Trimming removed 4 bases from V and 4 bases from J, with 11 bases in between. CDR3 length equals 13 residues. The CDR3 DNA sequence: TGCAGCGTTGTACGAGGAAGATACAATGAGCAGTTCTTC. It specifies CSVVRGRYNEQFF.

The chain uses TRBV4-1 and TRBJ2-3; D remains unclear. This CDR3 comprises 16 residues. V was clipped by 3 bases and J by 0 bases, with 13 bases between them. Germline CDR1 MGHRA, CDR2 YSYEKL. CDR3 sequence (DNA): TGCGCCAGCAGCCATAGTCCCGAAGACAGCACAGATACGCAGTATTTT. Amino acid sequence: CASSHSPEDSTDTQYF.

This rearrangement joins TRBV7-9 to TRBJ2-5; TRBD1 might be the D (5 bases). V was cut by 5 bases and J by 4 bases, with 8 bases left in between. The germline V gene has CDR1 SEHNR and CDR2 FQNEAQ (reference sequence). This CDR3 has 12 amino acids. The CDR3 sequence: CASSIGAETQYF. The CDR3 region has the DNA TGTGCCAGCAGCATTGGGGCAGAGACCCAGTACTTC.

This clonotype has at least ten counts. The rearrangement joins TRBV12-3 or TRBV12-4 to TRBJ2-3, with D perhaps matching TRBD2 (5 bases). Trimming removed 2 bases at V and 0 bases at J, with 9 bases between. This CDR3 region has 15 residues. CDR3 sequence reads: CASSLFGESTDTQYF. The CDR3 DNA is TGTGCCAGCAGTTTATTCGGGGAAAGCACAGATACGCAGTATTTT.

In this sample, this clonotype turned up many times. The chain employs TRBV12-3 or TRBV12-4 and TRBJ2-1; 8 bases align to TRBD2. With V trimmed by 10 bases and J by 9 bases, 5 bases remained unmatched. The CDR3 is 11 amino acids. The CDR3 coding sequence is TGTGCCATTCGGGAGGGTCCTGAGCAGTTCTTC. Translation gives CAIREGPEQFF.

This clonotype was observed a few times. This chain connects TRBV30 to TRBJ2-7, with D perhaps matching TRBD2 (6 bases). The CDR3 runs to 14 residues. Trimming stripped 2 bases from V and 0 bases from J, with 11 bases between. Germline lookup yields CDR1 GTSNPN and CDR2 SVGIG (reference sequence). Written as DNA, the CDR3 is TGTGCCTGGAGTTCGGGGCGGGACTCCTACGAGCAGTACTTC. Translated, it gives CAWSSGRDSYEQYF.

The gene calls are TRBV20-1 and TRBJ2-3; D remains unclear. Trimming shortened V by 1 base and J by 6 bases, and 17 bases separated the two germline ends. The CDR3 sequence is 15 residues long. CDR1 is DFQATT and CDR2 is SNEGSKA in the germline V gene (reference sequence). The CDR3 nucleotides are TGCAGTGCTAGAGTATCCAGCCCAATGGGGGATACGCAGTATTTT. Its protein product is CSARVSSPMGDTQYF.

Many counts were recorded for this clonotype. The junction departs from germline at one end; a sequencing error may be responsible. V and J are TRBV25-1 and TRBJ2-1; 7 nucleotides align to TRBD1. The CDR3 extends over 16 amino acids. Looked up from germline, CDR1 is MGHDK and CDR2 is SYGVNS. Here the CDR3 DNA reads TGTCCCAGCAGTCCCACCAGGGGGATACCCTACAATGAGCAGTTCTTC. As protein: CPSSPTRGIPYNEQFF.

The chain is built from TRBV10-3 and TRBJ2-7; TRBD2 matches at 8 bases. Trimming cost V 0 bases and J 6 bases; bases outside gene matches: 10. The CDR3 covers 16 residues. CDR1 and CDR2 from the germline V gene are ENHRY and SYGVKD. The CDR3 region is CAISESAAGVPGEQYF. As DNA, the CDR3 is TGTGCCATCAGTGAGTCCGCAGCGGGAGTGCCTGGCGAGCAGTACTTC.

This clonotype has at least ten counts. The chain has TRBV7-9 and TRBJ2-7; D may be TRBD1 (6 bases). V lost 4 bases, J lost 0 bases, and 10 bases lay in between. This CDR3 has 14 residues. The germline V gene has CDR1 SEHNR and CDR2 FQNEAQ (reference sequence). The CDR3 DNA reads as TGTGCCAGCAGCTCGGACAGAATCTCCTACGAGCAGTACTTC. It is translated as CASSSDRISYEQYF.

This clonotype has only a few counts. The V call is TRBV20-1, the J call TRBJ1-4; D unclear. The CDR3 sequence is 13 residues long. Trimming left V 4 bases short and J 0 bases short, with 6 bases between. Germline V lookup: CDR1 DFQATT, CDR2 SNEGSKA (reference sequence). CDR3 DNA: TGCAGTGCTAATTCTGCAACTAATGAAAAACTGTTTTTT. Protein: CSANSATNEKLFF.

This clonotype was seen ten or more times. The chain recombines TRBV12-3 or TRBV12-4 with TRBJ1-5; D gene uncertain. The CDR3 runs to 13 residues. V was shortened by 6 bases and J by 0 bases, with 6 bases between the two germline ends. The CDR3 protein is CASSQYSNQPQHF. CDR3 coding DNA: TGTGCCAGCAGCCAGTATAGCAATCAGCCCCAGCATTTT.